A single sample is the source of the 12 T cell receptor beta chains below, sequenced in a study of beta chain features in type 1 diabetes. Investigators reverse transcribed all isolated RNA, so they sequenced expressed TCRB transcripts. This table comes from immunoSEQ multiplex PCR, and its TCRdb copy is limited to in-frame clones, with some not included. The sample includes 250,000 to 400,000 clones, 14% seen only once; the top ten take over 5.5%. Sequenced: central memory CD4+ T cells from blood. These receptors came from a man aged 25-45 years in good health.

The rearrangement uses TRBV5-5 and TRBJ2-3; D gene ambiguous. CDR3 length: 11 amino acids. Trimming took off 2 bases at V and 5 bases at J, with 3 bases between the two ends. Per the germline V gene, CDR1 is SGHKS and CDR2 is YYEKEE (reference sequence). The CDR3 bases are TGTGCCAGCAGCTTTAGAGATACGCAGTATTTT. This codes for CASSFRDTQYF.

The chain recombines TRBV28 with TRBJ1-5; unclear D gene. Germline assignment: CDR1 MDHEN and CDR2 SYDVKM. The V gene lost 8 bases and the J gene lost 8 bases, with 7 bases spanning the gap. CDR3 length equals 10 residues. The CDR3 protein is CASGAEPQHF. In nucleotides, the CDR3 is TGTGCCAGCGGCGCTGAGCCCCAGCATTTT. The whole variable domain, filled in from reference TRBV28 and TRBJ1-5, reads DVKVTQSSRYLVKRTGEKVFLECVQDMDHENMFWYRQDPGLGLRLIYFSYDVKMKEKGDIPEGYSVSREKKERFSLILESASTNQTSMYLCASGAEPQHFGDGTRLSIL.

The CDR3 region is CASSSPAGGPYNEQFF. DNA for the CDR3: TGTGCCAGCAGCTCCCCAGCGGGAGGGCCCTACAATGAGCAGTTCTTC. The V and J genes are TRBV11-2 and TRBJ2-1; TRBD2 matches 10 bases. V lost 4 bases, J lost 2 bases, and 5 bases stayed unmatched. The length of the CDR3 is 16 residues. Germline-derived CDR1 and CDR2 are SGHAT and FQNNGV.

The V call is TRBV7-2, the J call TRBJ2-5, with TRBD1 as a possible D gene (6 bases). This CDR3 is 15 amino acids long. The germline V gene has CDR1 SGHTA and CDR2 FQGNSA. The V end lost 4 bases, the J end lost 5 bases, and 17 bases lay between the germline ends. The CDR3 sequence: CASSWGQGRGETQYF. CDR3 sequence (DNA): TGTGCCAGCAGCTGGGGGCAGGGACGAGGGGAGACCCAGTACTTC.

This clone was observed a handful of times. The V call is TRBV10-3, the J call TRBJ2-1; either TRBD1 or TRBD2 may fit D (6 bases each). The CDR3 runs 17 residues. The germline CDR1 and CDR2 sequences are ENHRY and SYGVKD. Trimming shortened V by 0 bases and J by 0 bases, and 12 bases separated the two germline ends. DNA of the CDR3: TGTGCCATCAGTGAGTCTCGGGGGCCTAGCTCCTACAATGAGCAGTTCTTC. Translation: CAISESRGPSSYNEQFF.

The V and J genes are TRBV5-3 and TRBJ2-7; D may match TRBD1 or TRBD2 (5 bases each). Being an ORF, TRBV5-3 has a function that is uncertain. V was pared by 4 bases and J by 3 bases, with 11 bases between. The CDR3 consists of 13 residues. CDR3 loop: CARSPGDGYEQYV. The CDR3 DNA follows: TGTGCCAGAAGCCCCGGGGACGGCTACGAGCAGTACGTC.

The V call is TRBV5-4, the J call TRBJ2-1; D not resolved. CDR3 length: 14 amino acids. Deletions cut 4 bases from V and 6 bases from J, with 14 bases between. Germline V gives CDR1 SGHNT, CDR2 YYREEE (reference sequence). In DNA, the CDR3 is TGTGCCAGCAGCCAAGCCTATTTGGGCAATGAGCAGTTCTTC. Translating gives CASSQAYLGNEQFF. The full variable domain, rest sourced from reference TRBV5-4 and TRBJ2-1, is ETGVTQSPTHLIKTRGQQVTLRCSSQSGHNTVSWYQQALGQGPQFIFQYYREEENGRGNFPPRFSGLQFPNYSSELNVNALELDDSALYLCASSQAYLGNEQFFGPGTRLTVL.

The chain combines TRBV5-1 with TRBJ2-4, with D perhaps TRBD1 or TRBD2 (5 bases each). V lost 5 bases, J lost 0 bases, and 6 bases lay in between. Per the germline V gene, CDR1 is SGHRS and CDR2 is YFSETQ. The CDR3 consists of 13 residues. This chain's CDR3 is CASRGVAKNIQYF. CDR3 in DNA: TGCGCCAGCAGGGGGGTAGCCAAAAACATTCAGTACTTC.

This clone has at least ten counts. The chain employs TRBV5-4 and TRBJ2-3, with D perhaps matching TRBD1 or TRBD2 (5 bases each). Germline CDR1 reads SGHNT; CDR2 reads YYREEE (reference sequence). V was cut by 6 bases and J by 1 base, with 12 bases left in between. The CDR3 is 14 amino acids. CDR3 loop: CASTRVGGTDTQYF. In DNA, the CDR3 is TGTGCCAGCACCCGAGTGGGGGGCACAGATACGCAGTATTTT. Drawing the rest from reference TRBV5-4 and TRBJ2-3, the complete variable domain is ETGVTQSPTHLIKTRGQQVTLRCSSQSGHNTVSWYQQALGQGPQFIFQYYREEENGRGNFPPRFSGLQFPNYSSELNVNALELDDSALYLCASTRVGGTDTQYFGPGTRLTVL.

This clone has more than one count but fewer than ten. The chain recombines TRBV19 with TRBJ2-3, with D perhaps matching TRBD1 or TRBD2 (5 bases each). The CDR3 runs to 15 residues. Trimming pared 3 bases from V and 3 bases from J, leaving 13 bases between. Per the germline V gene, CDR1 is LNHDA and CDR2 is SQIVND (reference sequence). CDR3 in amino acids: CASSIVGALTDTQYF. CDR3 nucleotide sequence: TGTGCCAGTAGTATTGTCGGGGCACTGACAGATACGCAGTATTTT.

CDR3 in DNA: TGTGCCAGCAGCCAAGGACTAGCGGGCACAGATACGCAGTATTTT. This sequence encodes CASSQGLAGTDTQYF. This chain links TRBV14 with TRBJ2-3; TRBD2 aligns across 9 bases. The trim removed 1 base at V and 1 base at J, leaving 0 bases unmatched. The CDR3 sequence is 15 residues long. The germline CDR1 and CDR2 sequences are SGHDN and FVKESK.

The rearrangement joins TRBV6-6 to TRBJ2-5; tentative D call: TRBD2 (6 bases). The CDR3 has 14 amino acids. Germline V gene data show CDR1 as MNHNY and CDR2 as SVGAGI (reference sequence). The V end was cut by 4 bases, the J end by 11 bases, with 20 bases between. The CDR3 region has the DNA TGTGCCAGCAGTTCTTTGGGGCGCCCGGGGGAGCAGTACTTC. It encodes CASSSLGRPGEQYF.